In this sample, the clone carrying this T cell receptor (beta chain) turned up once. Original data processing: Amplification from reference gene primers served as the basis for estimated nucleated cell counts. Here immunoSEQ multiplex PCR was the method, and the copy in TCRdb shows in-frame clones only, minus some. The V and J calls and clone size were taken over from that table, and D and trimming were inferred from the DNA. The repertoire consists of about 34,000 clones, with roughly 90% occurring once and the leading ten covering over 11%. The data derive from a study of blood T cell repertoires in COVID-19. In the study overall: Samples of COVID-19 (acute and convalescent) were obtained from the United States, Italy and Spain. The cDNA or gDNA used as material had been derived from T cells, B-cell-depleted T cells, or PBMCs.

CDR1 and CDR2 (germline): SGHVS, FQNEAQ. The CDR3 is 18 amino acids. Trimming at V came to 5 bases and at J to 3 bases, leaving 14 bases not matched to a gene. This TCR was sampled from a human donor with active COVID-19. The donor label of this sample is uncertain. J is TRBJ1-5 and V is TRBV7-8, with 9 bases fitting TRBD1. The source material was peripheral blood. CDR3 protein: CASSLTPRDRVSNQPQHF. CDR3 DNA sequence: TGTGCCAGCAGCCTCACCCCCCGGGACAGGGTCTCCAATCAGCCCCAGCATTTT.